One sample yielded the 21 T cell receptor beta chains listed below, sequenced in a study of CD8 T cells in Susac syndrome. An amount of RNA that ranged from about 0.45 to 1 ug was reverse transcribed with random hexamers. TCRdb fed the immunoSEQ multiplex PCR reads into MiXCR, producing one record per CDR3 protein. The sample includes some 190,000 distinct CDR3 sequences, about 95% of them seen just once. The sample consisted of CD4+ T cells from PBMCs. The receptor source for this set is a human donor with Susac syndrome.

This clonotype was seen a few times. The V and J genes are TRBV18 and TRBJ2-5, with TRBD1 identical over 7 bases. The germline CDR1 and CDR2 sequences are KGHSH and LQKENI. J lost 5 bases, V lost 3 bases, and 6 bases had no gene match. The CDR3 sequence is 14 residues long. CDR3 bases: TGTGCCAGCTCACCCTCTGAGGGGGCTGAGACCCAGTACTTC. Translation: CASSPSEGAETQYF. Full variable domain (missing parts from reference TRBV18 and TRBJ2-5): NAGVMQNPRHLVRRRGQEARLRCSPMKGHSHVYWYRQLPEEGLKFMVYLQKENIIDESGMPKERFSAEFPKEGPSILRIQQVVRGDSAAYFCASSPSEGAETQYFGPGTRLLVL.

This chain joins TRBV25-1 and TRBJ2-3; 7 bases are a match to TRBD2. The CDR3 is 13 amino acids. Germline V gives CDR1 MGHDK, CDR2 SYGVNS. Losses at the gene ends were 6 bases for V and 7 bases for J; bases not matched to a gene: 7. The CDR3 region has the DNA TGTGCCAGCAGCCCCGCCGGGGGGAATACGCAGTATTTT. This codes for CASSPAGGNTQYF.

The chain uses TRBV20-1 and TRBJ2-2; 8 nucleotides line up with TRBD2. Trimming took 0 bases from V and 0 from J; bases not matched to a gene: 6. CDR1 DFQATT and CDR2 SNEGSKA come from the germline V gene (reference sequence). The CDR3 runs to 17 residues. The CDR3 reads CSARDRGGGPNTGELFF. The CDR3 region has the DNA TGCAGTGCTAGAGATCGGGGCGGGGGGCCGAACACCGGGGAGCTGTTTTTT.

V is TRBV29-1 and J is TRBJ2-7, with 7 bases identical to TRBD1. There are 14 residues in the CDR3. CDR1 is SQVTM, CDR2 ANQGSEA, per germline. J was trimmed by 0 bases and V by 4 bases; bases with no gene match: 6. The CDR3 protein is CSVGARGNSYEQYF. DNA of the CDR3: TGCAGCGTTGGGGCCAGGGGGAACTCCTACGAGCAGTACTTC.

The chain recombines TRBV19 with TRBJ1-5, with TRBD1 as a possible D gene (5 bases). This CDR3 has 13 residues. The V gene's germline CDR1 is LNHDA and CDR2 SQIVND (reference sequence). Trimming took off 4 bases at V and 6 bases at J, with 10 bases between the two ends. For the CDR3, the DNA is TGTGCCAGTAGTAATCAGGGAGTTCAGCCCCAGCATTTT. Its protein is CASSNQGVQPQHF. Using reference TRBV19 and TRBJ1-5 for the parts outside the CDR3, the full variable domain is DGGITQSPKYLFRKEGQNVTLSCEQNLNHDAMYWYRQDPGQGLRLIYYSQIVNDFQKGDIAEGYSVSREKKESFPLTVTSAQKNPTAFYLCASSNQGVQPQHFGDGTRLSIL.

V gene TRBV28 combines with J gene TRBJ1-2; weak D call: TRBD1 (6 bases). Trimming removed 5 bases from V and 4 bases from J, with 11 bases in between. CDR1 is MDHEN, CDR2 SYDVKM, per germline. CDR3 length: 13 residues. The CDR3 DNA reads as TGTGCCAGCAGTCCCGTGGGGGCCTATGGCTACACCTTC. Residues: CASSPVGAYGYTF.

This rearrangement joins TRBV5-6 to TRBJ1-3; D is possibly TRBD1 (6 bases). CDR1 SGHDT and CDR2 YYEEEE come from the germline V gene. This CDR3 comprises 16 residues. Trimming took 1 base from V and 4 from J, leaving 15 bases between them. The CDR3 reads CASSLRTDLLGNTIYF. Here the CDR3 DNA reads TGTGCCAGCAGCTTGAGGACAGACCTCCTCGGAAACACCATATATTTT.

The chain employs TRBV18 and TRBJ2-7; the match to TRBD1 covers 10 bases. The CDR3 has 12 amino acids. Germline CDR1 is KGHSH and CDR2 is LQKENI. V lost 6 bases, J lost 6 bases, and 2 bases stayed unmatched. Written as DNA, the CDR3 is TGTGCCAGCTCCCGGACAGGGGGCGAGCAGTACTTC. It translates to CASSRTGGEQYF.

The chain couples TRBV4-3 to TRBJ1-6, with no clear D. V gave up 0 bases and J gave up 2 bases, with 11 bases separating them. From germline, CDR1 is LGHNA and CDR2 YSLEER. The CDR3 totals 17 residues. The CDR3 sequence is CASSQDSPETYNSPLHF. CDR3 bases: TGCGCCAGCAGCCAAGATTCCCCCGAGACCTATAATTCACCCCTCCACTTT.

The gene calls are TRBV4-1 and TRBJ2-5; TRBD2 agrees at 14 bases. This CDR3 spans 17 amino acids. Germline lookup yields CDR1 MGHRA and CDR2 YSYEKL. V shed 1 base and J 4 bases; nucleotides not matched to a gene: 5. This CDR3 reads CASSQATSGGARETQYF. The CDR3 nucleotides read TGCGCCAGCAGCCAAGCGACTAGCGGGGGGGCTCGAGAGACCCAGTACTTC.

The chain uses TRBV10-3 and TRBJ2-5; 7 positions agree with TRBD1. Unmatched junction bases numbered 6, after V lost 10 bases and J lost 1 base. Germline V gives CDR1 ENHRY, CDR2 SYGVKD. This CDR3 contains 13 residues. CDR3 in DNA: TGTGCCACGGGACAGAACTTCCAAGAGACCCAGTACTTC. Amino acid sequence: CATGQNFQETQYF.

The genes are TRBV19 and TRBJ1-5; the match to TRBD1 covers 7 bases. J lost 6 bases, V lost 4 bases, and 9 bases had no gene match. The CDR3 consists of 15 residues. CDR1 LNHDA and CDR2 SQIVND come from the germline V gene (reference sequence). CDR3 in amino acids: CASSTETGRTQPQHF. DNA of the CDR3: TGTGCCAGTAGTACGGAGACAGGGAGGACTCAGCCCCAGCATTTT.

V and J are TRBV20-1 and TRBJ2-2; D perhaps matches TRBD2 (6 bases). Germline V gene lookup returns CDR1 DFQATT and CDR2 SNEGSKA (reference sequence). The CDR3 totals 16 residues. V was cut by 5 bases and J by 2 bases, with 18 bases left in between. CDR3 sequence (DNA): TGCAGTGCTGAGGGACTCAGGGTCGACAACACCGGGGAGCTGTTTTTT. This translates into CSAEGLRVDNTGELFF.

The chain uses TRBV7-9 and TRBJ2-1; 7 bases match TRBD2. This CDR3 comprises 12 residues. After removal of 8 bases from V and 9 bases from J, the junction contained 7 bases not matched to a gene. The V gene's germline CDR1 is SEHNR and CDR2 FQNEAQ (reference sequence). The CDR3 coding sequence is TGTGCCAGCGGCCGGGGGGAGTTTGAGCAGTTCTTC. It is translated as CASGRGEFEQFF. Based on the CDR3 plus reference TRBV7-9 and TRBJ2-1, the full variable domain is DTGVSQNPRHKITKRGQNVTFRCDPISEHNRLYWYRQTLGQGPEFLTYFQNEAQLEKSRLLSDRFSAERPKGSFSTLEIQRTEQGDSAMYLCASGRGEFEQFFGPGTRLTVL.

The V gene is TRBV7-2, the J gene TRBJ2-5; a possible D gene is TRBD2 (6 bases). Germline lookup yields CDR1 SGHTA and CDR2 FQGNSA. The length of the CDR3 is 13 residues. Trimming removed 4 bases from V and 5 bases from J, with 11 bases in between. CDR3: CASSSLRGETQYF. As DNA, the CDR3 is TGTGCCAGCAGCTCGCTCCGGGGGGAGACCCAGTACTTC. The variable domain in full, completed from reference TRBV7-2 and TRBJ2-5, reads GAGVSQSPSNKVTEKGKDVELRCDPISGHTALYWYRQSLGQGLEFLIYFQGNSAPDKSGLPSDRFSAERTGGSVSTLTIQRTQQEDSAVYLCASSSLRGETQYFGPGTRLLVL.

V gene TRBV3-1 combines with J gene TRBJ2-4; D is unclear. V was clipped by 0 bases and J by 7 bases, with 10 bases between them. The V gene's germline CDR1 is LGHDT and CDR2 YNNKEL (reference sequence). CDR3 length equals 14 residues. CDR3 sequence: CASSQDLPSNIQYF. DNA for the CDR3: TGTGCCAGCAGCCAAGATCTTCCGAGCAACATTCAGTACTTC.

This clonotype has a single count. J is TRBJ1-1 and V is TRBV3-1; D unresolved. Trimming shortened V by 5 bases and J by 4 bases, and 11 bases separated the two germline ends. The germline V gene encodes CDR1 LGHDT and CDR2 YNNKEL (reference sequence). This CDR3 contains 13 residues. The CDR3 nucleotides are TGTGCCAGCAGCTCACTTCGTAGCACTGAAGCTTTCTTT. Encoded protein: CASSSLRSTEAFF.

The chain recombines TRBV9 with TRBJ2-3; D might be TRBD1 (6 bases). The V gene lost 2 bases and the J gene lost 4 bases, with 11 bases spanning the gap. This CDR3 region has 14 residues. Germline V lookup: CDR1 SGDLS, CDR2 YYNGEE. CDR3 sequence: CASSVFRQADTQYF. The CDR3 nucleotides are TGTGCCAGCAGCGTTTTTAGACAGGCAGATACGCAGTATTTT.

The CDR3 loop is CAISESRGFQETQYF. The DNA for the CDR3 is TGTGCCATCAGTGAGTCGCGGGGGTTCCAAGAGACCCAGTACTTC. The chain uses TRBV10-3 and TRBJ2-5, with 7 bases matching TRBD2. Per germline, CDR1 ENHRY and CDR2 SYGVKD. The CDR3 runs to 15 residues. J gave up 1 base and V 0 bases, and 2 bases lay outside the gene matches.

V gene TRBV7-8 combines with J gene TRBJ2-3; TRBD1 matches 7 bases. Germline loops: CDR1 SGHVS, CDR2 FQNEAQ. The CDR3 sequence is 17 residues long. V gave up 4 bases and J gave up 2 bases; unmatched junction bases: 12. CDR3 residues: CASSSLWGQPPTDTQYF. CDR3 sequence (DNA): TGTGCCAGCAGCTCCCTGTGGGGACAGCCGCCCACAGATACGCAGTATTTT.

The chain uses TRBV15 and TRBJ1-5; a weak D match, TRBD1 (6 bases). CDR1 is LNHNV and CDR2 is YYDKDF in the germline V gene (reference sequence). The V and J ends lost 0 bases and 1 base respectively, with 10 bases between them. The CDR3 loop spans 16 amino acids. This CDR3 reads CATSRDGGGSNQPQHF. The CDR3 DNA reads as TGTGCCACCAGCAGAGATGGAGGGGGAAGCAATCAGCCCCAGCATTTT.